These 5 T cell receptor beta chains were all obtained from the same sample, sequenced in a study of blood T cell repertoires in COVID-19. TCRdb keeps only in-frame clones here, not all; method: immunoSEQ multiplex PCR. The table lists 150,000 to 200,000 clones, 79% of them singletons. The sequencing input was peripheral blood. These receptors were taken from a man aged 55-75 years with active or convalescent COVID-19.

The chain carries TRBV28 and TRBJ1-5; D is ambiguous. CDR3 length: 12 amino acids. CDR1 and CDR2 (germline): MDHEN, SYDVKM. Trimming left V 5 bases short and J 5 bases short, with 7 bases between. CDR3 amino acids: CASSPLYQPQHF. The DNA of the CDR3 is TGTGCCAGCAGTCCCCTTTATCAGCCCCAGCATTTT.

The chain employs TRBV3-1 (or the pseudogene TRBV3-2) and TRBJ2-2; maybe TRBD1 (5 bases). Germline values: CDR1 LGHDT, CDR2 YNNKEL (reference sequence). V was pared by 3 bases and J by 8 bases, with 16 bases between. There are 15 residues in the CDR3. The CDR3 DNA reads TGTGCCAGCAGCCAGGAACAATCAGGGCTGGGGGAGCTGTTTTTT. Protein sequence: CASSQEQSGLGELFF.

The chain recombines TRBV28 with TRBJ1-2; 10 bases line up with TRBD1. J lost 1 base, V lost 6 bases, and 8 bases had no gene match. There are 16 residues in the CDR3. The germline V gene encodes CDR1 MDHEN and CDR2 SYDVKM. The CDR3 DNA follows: TGTGCCAGCAGCCTCCCTGGGACAGGGGATAACTATGGCTACACCTTC. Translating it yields CASSLPGTGDNYGYTF.

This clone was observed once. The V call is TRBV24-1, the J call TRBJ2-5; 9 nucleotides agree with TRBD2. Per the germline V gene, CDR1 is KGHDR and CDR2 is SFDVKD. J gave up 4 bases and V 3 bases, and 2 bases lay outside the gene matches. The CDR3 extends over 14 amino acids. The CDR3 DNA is TGTGCCACCAGTGATATACTAGCGGGAGAGACCCAGTACTTC. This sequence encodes CATSDILAGETQYF.

The CDR3 DNA sequence: TGTGCCAGCAGTGCAAGTGGGAGGGATACGCAGTATTTT. As protein: CASSASGRDTQYF. This chain joins TRBV6-2 or TRBV6-3 and TRBJ2-3, with D possibly TRBD2 on 6 matching bases. Germline CDR1 is MNHEY and CDR2 is SVGEGT. CDR3 length: 13 amino acids. Trimming cost V 5 bases and J 6 bases, with 12 bases left between them.